Listed here are 31 T cell receptor beta chains from one sample, sequenced in a study of T cells in Graves' hyperthyroidism and ophthalmopathy. Template material for amplifying TCR beta CDR3 regions consisted of RNA transcripts. Primed by the HTBI set, a first-round RT-PCR was run on the TCR CDR3. TCRdb independently ran MiXCR on the multiplex PCR reads; one entry per CDR3 protein. Of more than 350,000 distinct CDR3 sequences in the sample, approximately 16% were seen once. Sequencing input: blood. These receptors were collected from an older woman with Graves' ophthalmopathy.

This clonotype was recorded many times. This sequence joins TRBV28 and TRBJ1-5; 9 positions match TRBD1. The CDR3 is 14 amino acids. V was pared by 7 bases and J by 4 bases, with 5 bases of the junction left unmatched. The germline CDR1 and CDR2 sequences are MDHEN and SYDVKM. CDR3 residues: CASNPGQGNQPQHF. The CDR3 nucleotides read TGTGCCAGCAACCCTGGACAGGGGAATCAGCCCCAGCATTTT.

This clonotype was found many times. The V and J genes are TRBV10-3 and TRBJ2-7; 11 bases map to TRBD2. The CDR3 sequence is 14 residues long. Germline-derived CDR1 and CDR2 are ENHRY and SYGVKD. The V and J ends lost 4 bases and 4 bases, in that order; junction bases with no gene match: 3. The DNA for the CDR3 is TGTGCCATCAGTGGAACTAGCGGGAGTTACGAGCAGTACTTC. Protein sequence: CAISGTSGSYEQYF.

The genes are TRBV7-2 and TRBJ2-7; tentatively, D is TRBD1 or TRBD2 (5 bases each). This CDR3 comprises 16 residues. Germline-derived CDR1 and CDR2 are SGHTA and FQGNSA. V was trimmed by 0 bases and J by 0 bases, leaving 12 bases between them. The DNA of the CDR3 is TGTGCCAGCAGCTTAGCTGGGACGGATAGCTCCTACGAGCAGTACTTC. It is translated as CASSLAGTDSSYEQYF.

The V and J genes are TRBV6-1 and TRBJ1-2, with 10 bases identical to TRBD1. The CDR3 consists of 16 residues. CDR1 and CDR2 (germline): MNHNS, SASEGT. Trimming at V came to 7 bases and at J to 3 bases, leaving 11 bases not matched to a gene. The CDR3 protein is CASNRDRGWVDYGYTF. The DNA of the CDR3 is TGTGCCAGCAACAGGGACAGGGGATGGGTAGACTATGGCTACACCTTC.

The chain recombines TRBV9 with TRBJ1-1; a weak D match, TRBD1 (5 bases). The length of the CDR3 is 15 residues. Trimming pared 4 bases from V and 1 base from J, leaving 14 bases between. Germline V gives CDR1 SGDLS, CDR2 YYNGEE. As DNA, the CDR3 is TGTGCCAGCAGCTTACCCGGGACGGAGAACACTGAAGCTTTCTTT. Translation: CASSLPGTENTEAFF.

There are many counts of this clonotype. The chain carries TRBV5-1 and TRBJ2-5; D is unclear. There are 14 residues in the CDR3. Trimming cost V 4 bases and J 5 bases, with 15 bases left between them. Germline V CDR1 and CDR2: SGHRS, YFSETQ. The CDR3 DNA follows: TGCGCCAGCAGCCCCGGGTGGTCTGGGGAGACCCAGTACTTC. Its translation: CASSPGWSGETQYF.

This clonotype showed up just a few times. V gene TRBV10-2 combines with J gene TRBJ1-3; 8 bases match TRBD1. Trimming removed 2 bases from V and 4 bases from J; junction bases left unmatched: 1. Per germline, CDR1 WSHSY and CDR2 SAAADI. The CDR3 spans 14 residues. The CDR3 sequence: CASSEAGGGNTIYF. The DNA of the CDR3 is TGCGCCAGCAGTGAGGCAGGGGGCGGAAACACCATATATTTT.

The chain is built from TRBV25-1 and TRBJ2-5, with D maybe TRBD1 (6 bases). Germline V CDR1 and CDR2: MGHDK, SYGVNS. This CDR3 has 15 residues. Trimming took off 3 bases at V and 1 base at J, with 12 bases between the two ends. The CDR3: CASSDFTGPQETQYF. The CDR3 DNA reads as TGTGCCAGCAGTGATTTCACAGGGCCCCAAGAGACCCAGTACTTC.

V gene TRBV14 combines with J gene TRBJ2-1, with TRBD2 matching 9 bases. Trimming at V came to 4 bases and at J to 7 bases, leaving 17 bases not matched to a gene. The CDR3 is 18 amino acids. Germline V gene data show CDR1 as SGHDN and CDR2 as FVKESK. The CDR3 DNA reads as TGTGCCAGCAGCCCAGGGGCTAGCGGGACCATTTCGAGGAATGAGCAGTTCTTC. Translated: CASSPGASGTISRNEQFF. The variable domain in full, with the rest retrieved from reference TRBV14 and TRBJ2-1, is EAGVTQFPSHSVIEKGQTVTLRCDPISGHDNLYWYRRVMGKEIKFLLHFVKESKQDESGMPNNRFLAERTGGTYSTLKVQPAELEDSGVYFCASSPGASGTISRNEQFFGPGTRLTVL.

The J gene is TRBJ2-3, the V gene TRBV10-3; TRBD2 might be the D (6 bases). CDR1 and CDR2 (germline): ENHRY, SYGVKD. This CDR3 is built from 15 residues. Trimming pared 3 bases from V and 4 bases from J, leaving 14 bases between. CDR3 nucleotide sequence: TGTGCCATCAGTGACCGGGACTCAGCGGCAGATACGCAGTATTTT. Amino acids: CAISDRDSAADTQYF.

This clonotype was counted between two and nine times. J is TRBJ2-3 and V is TRBV4-1; 11 nucleotides align to TRBD2. This CDR3 is 18 amino acids long. Germline V gene sequence: CDR1 MGHRA, CDR2 YSYEKL. The V and J ends lost 2 bases and 3 bases, in that order; junction bases with no gene match: 10. The CDR3 reads CASSQLLGLAGGTDTQYF. DNA of the CDR3: TGCGCCAGCAGCCAACTCCTCGGACTAGCGGGTGGAACAGATACGCAGTATTTT.

This clonotype was seen a few times. The chain uses TRBV6-1 and TRBJ2-7; TRBD2 agrees at 8 bases. The germline gives CDR1 MNHNS, CDR2 SASEGT. V was pared by 5 bases and J by 3 bases, with 9 bases of the junction left unmatched. The CDR3 extends over 15 amino acids. The DNA of the CDR3 is TGTGCCAGCAGTCCGGGGGGGAGTGATTTCTACGAGCAGTACTTC. As protein: CASSPGGSDFYEQYF.

This clonotype showed up many times. The chain recombines TRBV4-1 with TRBJ2-1; 8 nucleotides agree with TRBD1. Germline loops: CDR1 MGHRA, CDR2 YSYEKL. Unmatched junction bases numbered 6, after V lost 0 bases and J lost 5 bases. The CDR3 is 16 amino acids. CDR3 amino acids: CASSQDVNRGNNEQFF. DNA for the CDR3: TGCGCCAGCAGCCAAGATGTGAACAGGGGGAACAATGAGCAGTTCTTC.

This clonotype came up many times. The chain couples TRBV12-5 to TRBJ2-1; 7 bases align to TRBD2. In germline, CDR1 is LGHNT, CDR2 FRNRAP. The CDR3 is 14 amino acids. V shed 0 bases and J 10 bases; nucleotides not matched to a gene: 6. CDR3: CASGLVRREGEQFF. The CDR3 DNA reads as TGTGCTAGTGGTTTGGTAAGGAGGGAGGGGGAGCAGTTCTTC. The entire variable domain, with the rest obtained from reference TRBV12-5 and TRBJ2-1, is as follows: DARVTQTPRHKVTEMGQEVTMRCQPILGHNTVFWYRQTMMQGLELLAYFRNRAPLDDSGMPKDRFSAEMPDATLATLKIQPSEPRDSAVYFCASGLVRREGEQFFGPGTRLTVL.

This chain connects TRBV5-6 to TRBJ2-5; D is possibly TRBD2 (6 bases). The CDR3 is 15 residues long. Per the germline V gene, CDR1 is SGHDT and CDR2 is YYEEEE. V dropped 0 bases and J dropped 0 bases, with 9 bases sitting between them. The CDR3 DNA is TGTGCCAGCAGCTTGGTGGGCGGGAACCAAGAGACCCAGTACTTC. It yields the protein CASSLVGGNQETQYF.

This clonotype was found many times. The chain combines TRBV7-9 with TRBJ2-1, with 9 bases fitting TRBD2. Germline V gene data show CDR1 as SEHNR and CDR2 as FQNEAQ (reference sequence). The CDR3 totals 14 residues. V shed 3 bases and J 4 bases; nucleotides not matched to a gene: 1. The CDR3 DNA follows: TGTGCCAGCAGCTTTAGCGGGAGTTACAATGAGCAGTTCTTC. It is translated as CASSFSGSYNEQFF.

There are many counts of this clonotype. V and J are TRBV28 and TRBJ1-5; D is uncertain. Germline CDR1 is MDHEN and CDR2 is SYDVKM. The V gene lost 7 bases and the J gene lost 4 bases, with 23 bases spanning the gap. There are 17 residues in the CDR3. The CDR3 sequence: CASNPLGGVGRNQPQHF. The DNA for the CDR3 is TGTGCCAGCAACCCCTTGGGCGGGGTGGGGAGGAATCAGCCCCAGCATTTT.

This clonotype was detected only a few times. The chain links TRBV20-1 to TRBJ2-5; D not certain. Germline CDR1 is DFQATT and CDR2 is SNEGSKA (reference sequence). The CDR3 length is 12 residues. Trimming stripped 1 base from V and 8 bases from J, with 11 bases between. In nucleotides, the CDR3 is TGCAGTGCTAGAGGTCATCTCCTAACCCAGTACTTC. As protein: CSARGHLLTQYF.

There are many counts of this clonotype. The J gene is TRBJ1-1, the V gene TRBV7-9; D is uncertain. Per the germline V gene, CDR1 is SEHNR and CDR2 is FQNEAQ (reference sequence). The CDR3 consists of 15 residues. V was cut by 5 bases and J by 0 bases, with 13 bases left in between. This CDR3 is CASSLATGMNTEAFF. The DNA for the CDR3 is TGTGCCAGCAGCCTCGCGACGGGCATGAACACTGAAGCTTTCTTT.

V and J are TRBV7-8 and TRBJ1-2; D not resolved. This CDR3 is 15 amino acids long. The germline gives CDR1 SGHVS, CDR2 FQNEAQ. The germline V and J ends were trimmed by 5 bases and 4 bases, with 17 bases remaining between them. This chain's CDR3 is CASSSLDTRLYGYTF. The CDR3 nucleotides read TGTGCCAGCAGCAGCTTAGATACCAGGCTCTATGGCTACACCTTC. The whole variable domain, filled in from reference TRBV7-8 and TRBJ1-2, reads GAGVSQSPRYKVAKRGQDVALRCDPISGHVSLFWYQQALGQGPEFLTYFQNEAQLDKSGLPSDRFFAERPEGSVSTLKIQRTQQEDSAVYLCASSSLDTRLYGYTFGSGTRLTVV.

This clonotype was observed many times. V and J are TRBV2 and TRBJ2-1; possible D gene TRBD2, 6 bases. Germline V gene data show CDR1 as SNHLY and CDR2 as FYNNEI. Trimming pared 7 bases from V and 7 bases from J, leaving 14 bases between. CDR3 length: 13 residues. The CDR3 coding sequence is TGTGCCAGCACGTCGGGAGCGGGTAATGAGCAGTTCTTC. Protein sequence: CASTSGAGNEQFF.

Only one count was recorded for this clonotype. The rearrangement joins TRBV11-2 to TRBJ2-1, with D hard to call. The V gene's germline CDR1 is SGHAT and CDR2 FQNNGV. The CDR3 length is 14 residues. V lost 2 bases and J 5 bases, leaving 10 bases between the germline ends. The CDR3 spells CASSLWTRDNEQFF. CDR3 sequence (DNA): TGTGCCAGCAGCTTATGGACCCGAGACAATGAGCAGTTCTTC.

There are many counts of this clonotype. The CDR3 DNA follows: TGTGCCAGCAGCCAAGCCCTCACTCTAGGTGGAAACACCATATATTTT. Translated: CASSQALTLGGNTIYF. The chain carries TRBV3-1 and TRBJ1-3; D call uncertain. The CDR3 has 16 residues. Germline V gene lookup returns CDR1 LGHDT and CDR2 YNNKEL (reference sequence). Trimming removed 1 base from V and 3 bases from J, with 13 bases in between.

This clonotype was recorded many times. The gene calls are TRBV5-1 and TRBJ1-1; no definite D call. Trimming cost V 0 bases and J 4 bases, with 13 bases left between them. The CDR3 is 15 residues long. The germline CDR1 and CDR2 sequences are SGHRS and YFSETQ. CDR3 protein: CASSLDASLATEAFF. The DNA of the CDR3 is TGCGCCAGCAGCTTGGATGCCAGCCTGGCCACTGAAGCTTTCTTT. Variable domain in full (rest from reference TRBV5-1 and TRBJ1-1): KAGVTQTPRYLIKTRGQQVTLSCSPISGHRSVSWYQQTPGQGLQFLFEYFSETQRNKGNFPGRFSGRQFSNSRSEMNVSTLELGDSALYLCASSLDASLATEAFFGQGTRLTVV.

This clonotype has a count of ten or more. The chain carries TRBV28 and TRBJ2-1, with 7 bases fitting TRBD2. V dropped 4 bases and J dropped 9; count of bases not matched to a gene: 3. CDR1 and CDR2 (germline): MDHEN, SYDVKM. The CDR3 is 12 residues long. In DNA form, the CDR3 reads TGTGCCAGCAGTTCTAAGCGGGGTGAGCAGTTCTTC. Encoded protein: CASSSKRGEQFF.

The V call is TRBV6-2 or TRBV6-3, the J call TRBJ2-1, with 8 positions matching TRBD2. There are 15 residues in the CDR3. In germline, CDR1 is MNHEY, CDR2 SVGEGT. The J segment lost 8 bases and the V segment lost 8 bases, leaving 14 bases of the junction unmatched. CDR3 protein: CASEWSSGAGDEQFF. The DNA of the CDR3 is TGTGCCAGCGAGTGGAGTAGCGGGGCCGGGGATGAGCAGTTCTTC.

This clonotype turned up a few times. CDR3 nucleotides: TGTGCCAGCAATTCTTTAGGGAGTGAAAATGAAAAACTGTTTTTT. Its protein is CASNSLGSENEKLFF. The V and J genes are TRBV28 and TRBJ1-4; D not certain. This CDR3 region has 15 residues. Trimming took 7 bases from V and 5 from J, leaving 17 bases between them. From germline, CDR1 is MDHEN and CDR2 SYDVKM.

This clonotype was seen many times. The genes are TRBV2 and TRBJ2-1, with D unresolved. The CDR3 loop spans 15 amino acids. Trimming stripped 0 bases from V and 7 bases from J, with 13 bases between. The germline V gene has CDR1 SNHLY and CDR2 FYNNEI. DNA of the CDR3: TGTGCCAGCAGTGAAGCGCAGAGACCCGGGAATGAGCAGTTCTTC. Protein product: CASSEAQRPGNEQFF.

This clonotype was counted a few times. The chain has TRBV5-1 and TRBJ2-7; 11 positions match TRBD2. Trimming at V came to 3 bases and at J to 4 bases, leaving 3 bases not matched to a gene. This CDR3 contains 14 residues. From germline, CDR1 is SGHRS and CDR2 YFSETQ. The DNA for the CDR3 is TGCGCCAGCAGCTCCACTAGCGGGAGATACGAGCAGTACTTC. Its protein product is CASSSTSGRYEQYF.

This clonotype was seen many times. The J gene is TRBJ1-5, the V gene TRBV6-2 or TRBV6-3, with TRBD1 matching over 7 bases. J gave up 9 bases and V 4 bases, and 12 bases lay outside the gene matches. This CDR3 contains 15 residues. Germline assignment: CDR1 MNHEY and CDR2 SVGEGT. CDR3 residues: CASSSAGQSIAPQHF. CDR3 DNA sequence: TGTGCCAGCAGTTCCGCGGGACAGAGCATAGCGCCCCAGCATTTT.

The genes are TRBV29-1 and TRBJ2-2, with 7 bases that match TRBD1. J was trimmed by 6 bases and V by 7 bases; bases with no gene match: 11. The CDR3 sequence is 14 residues long. CDR1 and CDR2 (germline): SQVTM, ANQGSEA. The CDR3 bases are TGCAGCGGAGCCGGGACAGAGGTTGCCGGGGAGCTGTTTTTT. This codes for CSGAGTEVAGELFF.